The next 17 T cell receptor beta chains were all read from a single sample in a study of shared clonotypes between healthy human individuals. Positive CCR7 selection of CD45RO-negative cells yielded the naive CD8 cells, and terminally differentiated effector memory CD45RA+ cells were excluded. Generated by immunoSEQ multiplex PCR, the TCRdb table keeps only in-frame clones and is missing some. The sample holds 760,000 or so clones, 90% to 97% seen once. The sample comprised naive CD8+ T cells sorted from blood. Every receptor here comes from a man in his thirties or forties in good health.

V is TRBV27 and J is TRBJ2-1, with a tentative D call TRBD1 (5 bases). The CDR3 is 14 amino acids. Germline V gene data show CDR1 as MNHEY and CDR2 as SMNVEV (reference sequence). V dropped 0 bases and J dropped 6 bases, with 9 bases sitting between them. CDR3 sequence (DNA): TGTGCCAGCAGTTTATCTTTTAGGGGCAATGAGCAGTTCTTC. Translation gives CASSLSFRGNEQFF.

The genes are TRBV28 and TRBJ2-1; the D is unclear. The CDR3 covers 13 residues. The V and J ends lost 3 bases and 7 bases respectively, with 10 bases between them. CDR1 and CDR2 (germline): MDHEN, SYDVKM. The CDR3 loop is CASSLSPPNEQFF. CDR3 coding DNA: TGTGCCAGCAGTTTGTCGCCGCCGAATGAGCAGTTCTTC. Based on the CDR3 plus reference TRBV28 and TRBJ2-1, the full variable domain is DVKVTQSSRYLVKRTGEKVFLECVQDMDHENMFWYRQDPGLGLRLIYFSYDVKMKEKGDIPEGYSVSREKKERFSLILESASTNQTSMYLCASSLSPPNEQFFGPGTRLTVL.

The chain is built from TRBV5-1 and TRBJ1-3; D is unresolved. Trimming left V 4 bases short and J 0 bases short, with 11 bases between. Germline loops: CDR1 SGHRS, CDR2 YFSETQ. The CDR3 contains 15 residues. This chain's CDR3 is CASSQSPSSGNTIYF. The CDR3 DNA follows: TGCGCCAGCAGCCAATCCCCCAGCTCTGGAAACACCATATATTTT.

CDR3: CASSLSGTSGYEQYF. CDR3 DNA sequence: TGTGCCAGCAGCTTATCCGGGACTAGCGGCTACGAGCAGTACTTC. The gene calls are TRBV11-2 and TRBJ2-7; the match to TRBD2 covers 11 bases. Germline CDR1 SGHAT, CDR2 FQNNGV. This CDR3 has 15 residues. Unmatched junction bases numbered 3, after V lost 2 bases and J lost 3 bases.

V is TRBV7-9 and J is TRBJ2-1; 7 nucleotides line up with TRBD1. CDR1 SEHNR and CDR2 FQNEAQ come from the germline V gene (reference sequence). Trimming took 5 bases from V and 4 from J; bases not matched to a gene: 14. This CDR3 contains 17 residues. The CDR3 is CASSRSPGEDRYNEQFF. The CDR3 DNA is TGTGCCAGCAGCCGGAGCCCCGGAGAGGACAGGTACAATGAGCAGTTCTTC.

The V call is TRBV15, the J call TRBJ1-1, with D maybe TRBD1 (6 bases). This CDR3 contains 14 residues. V dropped 3 bases and J dropped 6 bases, with 14 bases sitting between them. The V gene's germline CDR1 is LNHNV and CDR2 YYDKDF (reference sequence). As DNA, the CDR3 is TGTGCCACCAGCAGTAGAGGACAGCAAGCTGAAGCTTTCTTT. It codes for CATSSRGQQAEAFF.

This clone has only one observation. The chain recombines TRBV7-6 with TRBJ2-1; TRBD2 agrees at 7 bases. The CDR3 totals 17 residues. V gave up 3 bases and J gave up 6 bases; unmatched junction bases: 14. In germline, CDR1 is SGHVS, CDR2 FNYEAQ. The CDR3 region is CASSLWTRNPTSNEQFF. The CDR3 DNA reads TGTGCCAGCAGCTTGTGGACTAGGAACCCAACCTCCAATGAGCAGTTCTTC.

The chain recombines TRBV4-3 with TRBJ2-3; no reliable D call. Germline V gene lookup returns CDR1 LGHNA and CDR2 YSLEER. This CDR3 region has 15 residues. V was trimmed by 4 bases and J by 0 bases, leaving 11 bases between them. The CDR3 nucleotides are TGCGCCAGCAGCCCAAATCCTATAAGCACAGATACGCAGTATTTT. This codes for CASSPNPISTDTQYF.

The rearrangement links TRBV7-6 to TRBJ2-7; no reliable D call. CDR1 is SGHVS and CDR2 is FNYEAQ in the germline V gene. V lost 5 bases, J lost 3 bases, and 11 bases lay in between. This CDR3 has 13 residues. CDR3 nucleotides: TGTGCCAGCAGCCCAAACCCATACTACGAGCAGTACTTC. Its protein product is CASSPNPYYEQYF.

The genes are TRBV15 and TRBJ2-5; D perhaps matches TRBD2 (6 bases). The CDR3 length is 17 residues. V shed 3 bases and J shed 1 base, with 18 bases lying between them. Germline CDR1 is LNHNV and CDR2 is YYDKDF (reference sequence). The CDR3 sequence is CATSSRELTTGQETQYF. The CDR3, as DNA: TGTGCCACCAGCAGCCGGGAGTTAACCACGGGCCAAGAGACCCAGTACTTC.

In the case of this clone: The same CDR3 is also encoded by other DNA sequences in this sample. This chain uses TRBV28 with TRBJ1-1; D gene uncertain. The CDR3 covers 12 residues. Between the trimmed V and J ends, which lost 3 bases and 1 base, there was a span of 3 bases. The germline V gene has CDR1 MDHEN and CDR2 SYDVKM. This chain's CDR3 is CASSFSNTEAFF. CDR3 DNA sequence: TGTGCCAGCAGTTTTTCGAACACTGAAGCTTTCTTT.

V is TRBV4-3 and J is TRBJ2-1; 9 bases agree with TRBD2. The V gene end was trimmed by 4 bases and the J gene end by 8 bases; junction bases not matched to a gene: 3. The germline gives CDR1 LGHNA, CDR2 YSLEER. The CDR3 runs 13 residues. The chain's CDR3 is CASSPGTSYEQFF. The CDR3 bases are TGCGCCAGCAGCCCCGGGACTAGCTATGAGCAGTTCTTC.

This clone was seen only once. V gene TRBV9 combines with J gene TRBJ2-1, with 10 bases that match TRBD1. The J segment lost 6 bases and the V segment lost 4 bases, leaving 7 bases of the junction unmatched. Germline values: CDR1 SGDLS, CDR2 YYNGEE. The CDR3 contains 15 residues. CDR3 amino acids: CASSPWDRGANEQFF. CDR3 nucleotide sequence: TGTGCCAGCAGCCCCTGGGACAGGGGAGCCAATGAGCAGTTCTTC.

The rearrangement uses TRBV7-2 and TRBJ2-5; D is undetermined. Trimming removed 5 bases from V and 3 bases from J, with 4 bases in between. The CDR3 runs to 11 residues. Germline loops: CDR1 SGHTA, CDR2 FQGNSA. For the CDR3, the DNA is TGTGCCAGCAGCAACGAAGAGACCCAGTACTTC. Translating it yields CASSNEETQYF.

This chain joins TRBV15 and TRBJ2-5; 7 bases map to TRBD2. Germline CDR1 and CDR2: LNHNV and YYDKDF (reference sequence). V lost 0 bases, J lost 5 bases, and 3 bases stayed unmatched. The CDR3 contains 14 residues. The CDR3 sequence: CATSRENGGETQYF. DNA for the CDR3: TGTGCCACCAGCAGAGAAAACGGGGGGGAGACCCAGTACTTC.

The V and J genes are TRBV27 and TRBJ2-7, with D tentatively TRBD2 (7 bases). The CDR3 loop spans 14 amino acids. The V and J ends lost 0 bases and 7 bases respectively, with 13 bases between them. Looked up from germline, CDR1 is MNHEY and CDR2 is SMNVEV (reference sequence). CDR3 nucleotides: TGTGCCAGCAGTTTATCCCGGGGGGCTCGGGAGCAGTACTTC. Its translation: CASSLSRGAREQYF.

This clone was detected once. The J gene is TRBJ2-7, the V gene TRBV30, with TRBD2 matching 13 bases. CDR1 and CDR2 from the germline V gene are GTSNPN and SVGIG (reference sequence). The length of the CDR3 is 15 residues. Trimming removed 3 bases from V and 3 bases from J; junction bases left unmatched: 5. CDR3 sequence (DNA): TGTGCCTGGAGGGGGGGACTAGCGGGAAACTACGAGCAGTACTTC. This encodes CAWRGGLAGNYEQYF.